These 7 T cell receptor beta chains were all obtained from the same sample, sequenced in a study of patients and donors after allogeneic stem cell transplantation. TCRdb called the RT-PCR reads again in MiXCR, with one record for every CDR3 protein. The data show some 880,000 distinct CDR3 sequences, more than 15% seen once. The sequenced sample consisted of blood, either unsorted or a sorted T cell fraction (not recorded which). The receptor source for this set is a human donor who was either an allogeneic HSCT recipient or a stem cell or donor lymphocyte infusion donor (not recorded which). It is not recorded whose cells these are; they may come from a transplant donor.

This clonotype showed up many times. The chain joins TRBV12-3 or TRBV12-4 to TRBJ1-5; 11 nucleotides align to TRBD1. The CDR3 has 14 residues. With 6 bases clipped from V and 6 bases from J, the junction kept 4 bases outside the gene matches. CDR3 nucleotide sequence: TGTGCCAGCAGCCACGGACAGGGGGCTCAGCCCCAGCATTTT. Translating gives CASSHGQGAQPQHF.

This chain connects TRBV7-2 to TRBJ1-1; unclear D gene. The V end lost 2 bases, the J end lost 1 base, and 14 bases lay between the germline ends. CDR3 length: 16 amino acids. Germline CDR1 reads SGHTA; CDR2 reads FQGNSA. In DNA, the CDR3 is TGTGCCAGCAGCTTAACGTCCGGGTTCTCGAACACTGAAGCTTTCTTT. Translation gives CASSLTSGFSNTEAFF.

The chain links TRBV3-1 to TRBJ2-1, with 8 bases aligning to TRBD1. Per the germline V gene, CDR1 is LGHDT and CDR2 is YNNKEL (reference sequence). The junction had 8 bases not matched to a gene; V was cut back by 4 bases and J by 6 bases. CDR3 length equals 15 residues. The CDR3, as DNA: TGTGCCAGCAGCCTCCGACAGGGGATAGGCAATGAGCAGTTCTTC. Translation: CASSLRQGIGNEQFF.

There are many counts of this clonotype. The chain links TRBV20-1 to TRBJ2-7, with 10 bases matching TRBD2. V was pared by 5 bases and J by 2 bases, with 6 bases of the junction left unmatched. This CDR3 has 14 amino acids. Per the germline V gene, CDR1 is DFQATT and CDR2 is SNEGSKA (reference sequence). The DNA of the CDR3 is TGCAGTGCTTACTCTAGCGGGAGAACCTACGAGCAGTACTTC. The encoded protein is CSAYSSGRTYEQYF.

This rearrangement joins TRBV3-1 to TRBJ1-4, with D unclear. Per the germline V gene, CDR1 is LGHDT and CDR2 is YNNKEL (reference sequence). This CDR3 is 15 amino acids long. V gave up 6 bases and J gave up 2 bases, with 13 bases separating them. In DNA form, the CDR3 reads TGTGCCAGCAGGCTCAAGGTGGGGACTAATGAAAAACTGTTTTTT. Its translation: CASRLKVGTNEKLFF.

The genes are TRBV12-5 and TRBJ2-7; 8 positions match TRBD1. V dropped 7 bases and J dropped 3; count of bases not matched to a gene: 8. CDR1 and CDR2 from the germline V gene are LGHNT and FRNRAP. There are 14 residues in the CDR3. The CDR3 loop is CASAPGTGDYEQYF. The DNA of the CDR3 is TGTGCTAGTGCCCCCGGGACAGGTGACTACGAGCAGTACTTC.

The chain joins TRBV20-1 to TRBJ2-3; D uncertain. V lost 5 bases, J lost 0 bases, and 18 bases lay in between. The germline CDR1 and CDR2 sequences are DFQATT and SNEGSKA (reference sequence). The CDR3 covers 16 residues. CDR3 in amino acids: CSAPAPTGKSTDTQYF. The CDR3 DNA is TGCAGTGCTCCCGCCCCGACTGGAAAGAGCACAGATACGCAGTATTTT.